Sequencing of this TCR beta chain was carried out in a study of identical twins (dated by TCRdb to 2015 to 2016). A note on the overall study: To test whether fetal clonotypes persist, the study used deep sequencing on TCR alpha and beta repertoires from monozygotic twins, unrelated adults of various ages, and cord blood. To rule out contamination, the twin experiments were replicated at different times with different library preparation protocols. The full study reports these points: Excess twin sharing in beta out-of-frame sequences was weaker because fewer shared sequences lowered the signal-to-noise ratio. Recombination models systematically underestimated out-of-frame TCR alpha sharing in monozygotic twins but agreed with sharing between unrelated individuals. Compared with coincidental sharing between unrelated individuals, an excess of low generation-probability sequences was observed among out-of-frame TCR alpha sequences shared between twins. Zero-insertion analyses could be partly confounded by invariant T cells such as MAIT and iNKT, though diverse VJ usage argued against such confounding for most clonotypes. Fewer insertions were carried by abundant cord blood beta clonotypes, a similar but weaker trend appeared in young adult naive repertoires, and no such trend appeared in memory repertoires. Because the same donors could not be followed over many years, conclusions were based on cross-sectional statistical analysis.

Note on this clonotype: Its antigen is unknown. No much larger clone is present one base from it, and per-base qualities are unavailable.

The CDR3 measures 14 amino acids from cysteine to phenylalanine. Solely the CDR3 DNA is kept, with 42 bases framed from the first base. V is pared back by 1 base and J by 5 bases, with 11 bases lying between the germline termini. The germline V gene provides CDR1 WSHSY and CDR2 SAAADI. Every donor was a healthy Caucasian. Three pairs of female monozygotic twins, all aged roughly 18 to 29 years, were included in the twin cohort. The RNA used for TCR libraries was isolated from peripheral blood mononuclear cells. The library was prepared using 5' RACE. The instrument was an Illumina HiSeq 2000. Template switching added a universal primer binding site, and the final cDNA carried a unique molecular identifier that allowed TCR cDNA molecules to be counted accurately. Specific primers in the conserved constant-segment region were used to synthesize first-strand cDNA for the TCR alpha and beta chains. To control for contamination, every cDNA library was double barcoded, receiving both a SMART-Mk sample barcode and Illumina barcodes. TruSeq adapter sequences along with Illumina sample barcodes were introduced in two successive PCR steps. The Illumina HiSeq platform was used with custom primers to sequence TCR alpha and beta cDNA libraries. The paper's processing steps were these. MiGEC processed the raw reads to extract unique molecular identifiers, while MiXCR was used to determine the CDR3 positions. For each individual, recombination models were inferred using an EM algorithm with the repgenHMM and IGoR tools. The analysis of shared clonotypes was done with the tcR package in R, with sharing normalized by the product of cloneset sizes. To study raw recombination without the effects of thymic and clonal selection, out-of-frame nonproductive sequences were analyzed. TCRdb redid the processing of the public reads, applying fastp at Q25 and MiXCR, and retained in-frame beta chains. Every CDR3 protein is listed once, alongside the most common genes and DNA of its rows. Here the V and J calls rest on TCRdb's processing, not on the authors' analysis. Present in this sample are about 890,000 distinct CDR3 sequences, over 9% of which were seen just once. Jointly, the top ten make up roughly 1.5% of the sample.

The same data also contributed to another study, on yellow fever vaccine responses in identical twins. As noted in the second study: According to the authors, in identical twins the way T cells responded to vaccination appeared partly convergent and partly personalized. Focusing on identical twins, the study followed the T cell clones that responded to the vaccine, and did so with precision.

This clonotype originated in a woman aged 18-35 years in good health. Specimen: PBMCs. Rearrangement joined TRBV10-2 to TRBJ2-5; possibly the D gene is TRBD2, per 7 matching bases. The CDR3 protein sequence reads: CASSEWGGRETQYF. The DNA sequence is TGCGCCAGCAGTGAGTGGGGGGGCCGGGAGACCCAGTACTTC.